Following are 10 T cell receptor beta chains from one sample sequenced in a study of shared clonotypes between healthy human individuals. TCRdb's copy holds only in-frame clones and misses some; the assay was immunoSEQ multiplex PCR. Of approximately 940,000 clones in the sample, less than 85% are singletons; the top ten hold 1.5%. Sequencing was carried out using memory CD4+ T cells sorted from blood. Stated subset: CD45RA-negative fraction. The receptors derive from a man in his late teens or twenties in good health.

The chain carries TRBV4-1 and TRBJ1-2, with D perhaps matching TRBD1 (5 bases). Trimming pared 0 bases from V and 7 bases from J, leaving 18 bases between. Germline CDR1 is MGHRA and CDR2 is YSYEKL. The CDR3 extends over 16 amino acids. In DNA, the CDR3 is TGCGCCAGCAGCCAAGATTCGCAGGGTGGTCTCTCTGGCTACACCTTC. This translates into CASSQDSQGGLSGYTF.

The chain has TRBV7-2 and TRBJ1-1; tentatively, D is TRBD1 (5 bases). This CDR3 has 13 residues. Germline V gene sequence: CDR1 SGHTA, CDR2 FQGNSA. V was pared by 5 bases and J by 5 bases, with 12 bases between. Here the CDR3 DNA reads TGTGCCAGCAGCGCCAGGGAATTAACTGAAGCTTTCTTT. It yields the protein CASSARELTEAFF.

The V and J genes are TRBV12-5 and TRBJ2-1, with D tentatively TRBD1 (6 bases). The CDR3 covers 11 residues. CDR1 LGHNT and CDR2 FRNRAP come from the germline V gene. With 2 bases removed from V and 10 bases from J, the gap between germline ends came to 6 bases. CDR3 DNA sequence: TGTGCTAGTGGTTTGCAGGGGGAGCAGTTCTTC. Its translation: CASGLQGEQFF.

The chain uses TRBV10-3 and TRBJ1-2; possible D gene TRBD1, 5 bases. Germline-derived CDR1 and CDR2 are ENHRY and SYGVKD. This CDR3 has 14 amino acids. V was cut by 0 bases and J by 5 bases, with 10 bases left in between. CDR3: CAISESGTYYGYTF. The DNA of the CDR3 is TGTGCCATCAGTGAGTCAGGGACGTATTATGGCTACACCTTC.

This clone was observed once. The chain couples TRBV19 to TRBJ2-1, with a possible D match to TRBD2 (6 bases). The germline V and J ends were trimmed by 1 base and 9 bases, with 10 bases remaining between them. This CDR3 comprises 13 residues. Germline-derived CDR1 and CDR2 are LNHDA and SQIVND (reference sequence). This CDR3 reads CASSIGDGSEQFF. The CDR3 nucleotides are TGTGCCAGTAGTATAGGAGACGGGAGTGAGCAGTTCTTC.

In this sample, this clone turned up a few times. This sequence joins TRBV7-6 and TRBJ1-3; 9 positions agree with TRBD1. CDR3 length: 15 amino acids. Germline-derived CDR1 and CDR2 are SGHVS and FNYEAQ. J gave up 8 bases and V 1 base, and 6 bases lay outside the gene matches. The CDR3 here is CASSLGPGQGDTIYF. The DNA for the CDR3 is TGTGCCAGCAGCTTAGGACCGGGACAGGGCGACACCATATATTTT.

The rearrangement uses TRBV25-1 and TRBJ1-6; 8 bases line up with TRBD1. Germline CDR1 reads MGHDK; CDR2 reads SYGVNS. The V and J ends lost 3 bases and 10 bases, in that order; junction bases with no gene match: 8. The CDR3 totals 15 residues. CDR3 amino acids: CASSDPDRAGSPLHF. DNA for the CDR3: TGTGCCAGCAGTGACCCGGACAGGGCGGGATCACCCCTCCACTTT.

The chain carries TRBV27 and TRBJ2-7; tentative D call: TRBD1 (6 bases). Germline-derived CDR1 and CDR2 are MNHEY and SMNVEV (reference sequence). This CDR3 region has 13 residues. The V end was cut by 6 bases, the J end by 0 bases, with 9 bases between. The CDR3: CASSNRDSYEQYF. In nucleotides, the CDR3 is TGTGCCAGCAGCAACAGGGACTCCTACGAGCAGTACTTC.

This chain joins TRBV2 and TRBJ2-7, with TRBD1 identical over 7 bases. This CDR3 is built from 15 residues. Germline-derived CDR1 and CDR2 are SNHLY and FYNNEI. V was pared by 2 bases and J by 4 bases, with 8 bases of the junction left unmatched. CDR3 bases: TGTGCCAGCAGTGAAAACAGGGGAACTCCTTACGAGCAGTACTTC. Protein sequence: CASSENRGTPYEQYF.

J is TRBJ1-4 and V is TRBV2, with 7 nucleotides matching TRBD1. V gave up 7 bases and J gave up 8 bases; unmatched junction bases: 10. The CDR3 is 14 amino acids. Germline CDR1 and CDR2: SNHLY and FYNNEI. CDR3 region: CASIRTGKSEKLFF. The CDR3 DNA reads TGTGCCAGCATACGGACAGGCAAGTCGGAAAAACTGTTTTTT. The complete variable domain, with remaining parts taken from reference TRBV2 and TRBJ1-4, reads EPEVTQTPSHQVTQMGQEVILRCVPISNHLYFYWYRQILGQKVEFLVSFYNNEISEKSEIFDDQFSVERPDGSNFTLKIRSTKLEDSAMYFCASIRTGKSEKLFFGSGTQLSVL.